This T cell receptor (beta chain) is from a study of blood T cells in healthy people across ages. Sample-barcoded 5' priming and a J-beta primer mix drove a second PCR of about 6 to 12 cycles. TCRdb reprocessed the 5' RACE reads via MiXCR and lists one record per CDR3 protein. The table has 1.5 million to 2 million distinct CDR3 sequences, under 30% seen once. The germline V gene has CDR1 SGHTA and CDR2 FQGTGA. This CDR3 has 15 amino acids. V was trimmed by 1 base and J by 4 bases, leaving 12 bases between them. This clonotype was detected a few times. The sample comprised blood. The TCR sequence derives from a woman younger than 45 in good health. The chain has TRBV7-3 and TRBJ2-3, with D possibly matching TRBD2 (6 bases). The CDR3 reads CASSLSLAMPDTQYF. CDR3 DNA sequence: TGTGCCAGCAGCTTAAGCCTAGCGATGCCAGATACGCAGTATTTT.